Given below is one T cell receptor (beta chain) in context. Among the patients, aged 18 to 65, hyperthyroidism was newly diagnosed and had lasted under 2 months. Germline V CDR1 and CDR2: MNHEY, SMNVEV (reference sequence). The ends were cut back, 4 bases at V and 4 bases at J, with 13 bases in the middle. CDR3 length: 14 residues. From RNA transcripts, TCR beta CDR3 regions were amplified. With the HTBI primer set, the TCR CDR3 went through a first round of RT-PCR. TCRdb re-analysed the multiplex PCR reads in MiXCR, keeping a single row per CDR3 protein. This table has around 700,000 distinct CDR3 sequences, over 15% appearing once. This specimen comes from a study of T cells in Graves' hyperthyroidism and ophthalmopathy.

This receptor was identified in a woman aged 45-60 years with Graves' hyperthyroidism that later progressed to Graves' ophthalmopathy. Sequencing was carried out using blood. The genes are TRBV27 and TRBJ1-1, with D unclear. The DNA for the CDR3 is TGTGCCAGCAGTTCGCCGGGGAGGATCACTGAAGCTTTCTTT. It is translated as CASSSPGRITEAFF.